The T cell receptor (beta chain) described here comes from a study of blood T cell repertoires in COVID-19. V was pared by 5 bases and J by 6 bases, with 3 bases of the junction left unmatched. The CDR3 sequence is 13 residues long. Looked up from germline, CDR1 is MNHEY and CDR2 is SVGAGI. Here immunoSEQ multiplex PCR was the method, and the copy in TCRdb shows in-frame clones only, minus some. The sample consists of about 52,000 clones, around 81% of them appearing once. V usage is TRBV6-5 and J usage is TRBJ2-1; 8 nucleotides agree with TRBD2. The receptor was derived from an elderly woman with COVID-19, enrolled during active disease. The sequencing input was peripheral blood. The CDR3 sequence: CASSRTSPNEQFF. Written as DNA, the CDR3 is TGTGCCAGCAGTCGGACTAGCCCCAATGAGCAGTTCTTC.